What follows describes a single TCR beta chain. What it binds is not known. Data came from immunoSEQ multiplex PCR; TCRdb stores just in-frame clones and leaves some out. Listed here are 30,000 to 40,000 clones without any singletons, the top ten holding 3% to 4.5%. This entry comes from a study of T cell clonality in common variable immunodeficiency. Study-wide results and limits: Repertoire-complication correlations in CVID were limited by patient heterogeneity. TCRbeta clonality was increased in CVID versus healthy controls. In common variable immunodeficiency, TCR beta chains reportedly carried fewer deletions and N-nucleotide insertions.

Patients and controls were mostly of Caucasian heritage. The specimen was peripheral blood mononuclear cells. This TCR was recovered from a person aged 18 to 75 in good health.

The CDR3 here is CASSSGLAARETQYF. CDR3 bases read: TGTGCCAGCAGCTCAGGACTAGCGGCTAGGGAGACG. The V call is TRBV11-2, the J call TRBJ2-3; TRBD2 aligns across 10 bases. The DNA ends 3 residues before the CDR3 does, and the rest of the CDR3 is filled in from the germline J gene. CDR1 and CDR2 (germline): SGHAT, FQNNGV. This CDR3 region has 15 residues. Complete variable domain (other parts from reference TRBV11-2 and TRBJ2-3): EAGVAQSPRYKIIEKRQSVAFWCNPISGHATLYWYQQILGQGPKLLIQFQNNGVVDDSQLPKDRFSAERLKGVDSTLKIQPAKLEDSAVYLCASSSGLAARETQYFGPGTRLTVL.